This T cell receptor beta chain originates from a study of identical twins. Template switching added a universal primer binding site, and final cDNA carried unique molecular identifiers. Using its own MiXCR run on the 5' RACE reads, TCRdb lists one record per CDR3 protein. Of some 600,000 distinct CDR3 sequences listed, 7.1% were seen once; the top ten hold roughly 1.6%. CDR1 SQVTM and CDR2 ANQGSEA come from the germline V gene. This CDR3 has 12 residues. These data also formed part of another study, on yellow fever vaccine responses in identical twins.

The clonotype originates from a woman aged 18-29 years in good health. Source material: PBMCs. J is TRBJ2-7 and V is TRBV29-1; unclear D gene. The CDR3 loop reads CGAGGPSYEQYF. DNA of the CDR3: TGCGGCGCTGGTGGACCGAGCTACGAGCAGTACTTC.